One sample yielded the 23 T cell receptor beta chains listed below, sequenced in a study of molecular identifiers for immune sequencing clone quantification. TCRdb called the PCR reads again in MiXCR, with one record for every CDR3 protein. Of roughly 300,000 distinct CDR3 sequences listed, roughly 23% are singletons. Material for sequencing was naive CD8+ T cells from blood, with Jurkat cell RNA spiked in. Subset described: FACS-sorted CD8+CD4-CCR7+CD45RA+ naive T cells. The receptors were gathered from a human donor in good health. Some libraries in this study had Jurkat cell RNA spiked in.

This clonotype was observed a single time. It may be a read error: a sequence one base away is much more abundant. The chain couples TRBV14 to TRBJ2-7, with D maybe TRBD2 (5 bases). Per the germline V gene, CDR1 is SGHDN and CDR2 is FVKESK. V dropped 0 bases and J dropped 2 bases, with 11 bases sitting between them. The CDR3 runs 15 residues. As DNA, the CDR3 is TGTGCCAGCAGCCAAGATATTCAGAGGGCCTACGAGCAGTACTTC. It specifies CASSQDIQRAYEQYF.

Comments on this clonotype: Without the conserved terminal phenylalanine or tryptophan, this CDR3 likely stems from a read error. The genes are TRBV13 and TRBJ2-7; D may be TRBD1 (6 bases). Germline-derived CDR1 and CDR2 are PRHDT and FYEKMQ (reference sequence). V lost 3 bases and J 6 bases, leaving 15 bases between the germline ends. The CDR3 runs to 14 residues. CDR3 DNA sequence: TGTGCCAGCAGCTTTCGGCAGGGGCTCCGCGAGCAGTACCTC. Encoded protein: CASSFRQGLREQYL.

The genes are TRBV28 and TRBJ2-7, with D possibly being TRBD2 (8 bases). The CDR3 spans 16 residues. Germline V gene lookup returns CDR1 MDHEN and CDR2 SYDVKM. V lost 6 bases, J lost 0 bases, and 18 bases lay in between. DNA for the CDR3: TGTGCCAGCAGGTTACCGGGAGGGGGCAGCTCCTACGAGCAGTACTTC. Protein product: CASRLPGGGSSYEQYF.

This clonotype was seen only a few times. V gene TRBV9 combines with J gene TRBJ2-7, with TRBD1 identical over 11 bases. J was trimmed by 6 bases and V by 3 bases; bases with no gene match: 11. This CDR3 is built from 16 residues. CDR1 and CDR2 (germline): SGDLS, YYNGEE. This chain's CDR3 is CASSGRTGGLAIEQYF. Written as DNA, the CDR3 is TGTGCCAGCAGCGGCCGGACAGGGGGCCTGGCGATCGAGCAGTACTTC.

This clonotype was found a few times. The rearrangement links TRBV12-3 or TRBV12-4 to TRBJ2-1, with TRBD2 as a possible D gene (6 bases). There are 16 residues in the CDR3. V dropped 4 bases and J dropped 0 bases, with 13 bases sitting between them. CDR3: CASSSRLERSYNEQFF. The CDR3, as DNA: TGTGCCAGCAGTTCCCGACTAGAACGCTCCTACAATGAGCAGTTCTTC.

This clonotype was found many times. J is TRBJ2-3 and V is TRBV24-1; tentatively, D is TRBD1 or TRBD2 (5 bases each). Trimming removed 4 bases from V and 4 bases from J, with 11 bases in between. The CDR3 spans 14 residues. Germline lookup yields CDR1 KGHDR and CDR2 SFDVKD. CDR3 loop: CATSEGPAADTQYF. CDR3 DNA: TGTGCCACCAGTGAGGGACCAGCGGCAGATACGCAGTATTTT.

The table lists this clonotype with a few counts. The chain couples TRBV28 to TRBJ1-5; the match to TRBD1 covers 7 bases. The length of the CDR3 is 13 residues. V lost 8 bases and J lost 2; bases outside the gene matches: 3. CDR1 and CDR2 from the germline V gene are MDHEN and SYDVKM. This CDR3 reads CASLGQGNQPQHF. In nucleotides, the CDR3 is TGTGCCAGCCTAGGACAGGGCAATCAGCCCCAGCATTTT.

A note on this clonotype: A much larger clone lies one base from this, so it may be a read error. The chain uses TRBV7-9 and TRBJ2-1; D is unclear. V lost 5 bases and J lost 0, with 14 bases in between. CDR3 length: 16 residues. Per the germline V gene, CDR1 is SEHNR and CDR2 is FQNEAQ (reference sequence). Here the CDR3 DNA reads TGTGCCAGCAGCCTCGGTCCGCGAAGCTCCTACAATGAGCAGTTCTTC. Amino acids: CASSLGPRSSYNEQFF.

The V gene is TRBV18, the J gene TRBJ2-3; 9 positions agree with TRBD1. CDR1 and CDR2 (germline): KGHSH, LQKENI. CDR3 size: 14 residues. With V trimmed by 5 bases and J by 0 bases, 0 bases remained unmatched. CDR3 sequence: CASSGQGSTDTQYF. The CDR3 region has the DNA TGTGCCAGCTCAGGACAGGGGAGCACAGATACGCAGTATTTT.

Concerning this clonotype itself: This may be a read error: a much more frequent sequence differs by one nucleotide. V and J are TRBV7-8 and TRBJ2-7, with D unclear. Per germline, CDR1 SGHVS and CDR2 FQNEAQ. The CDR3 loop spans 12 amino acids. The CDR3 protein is CASSPVAPEEYF. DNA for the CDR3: TGTGCCAGCAGCCCAGTGGCGCCCGAGGAGTACTTC.

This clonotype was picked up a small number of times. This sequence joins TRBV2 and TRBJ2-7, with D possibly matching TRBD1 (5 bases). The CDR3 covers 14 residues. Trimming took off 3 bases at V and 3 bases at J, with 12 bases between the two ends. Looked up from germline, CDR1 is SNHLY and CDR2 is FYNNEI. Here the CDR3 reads CASSDPRADYEQYF. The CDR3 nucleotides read TGTGCCAGCAGTGATCCCAGGGCTGACTACGAGCAGTACTTC.

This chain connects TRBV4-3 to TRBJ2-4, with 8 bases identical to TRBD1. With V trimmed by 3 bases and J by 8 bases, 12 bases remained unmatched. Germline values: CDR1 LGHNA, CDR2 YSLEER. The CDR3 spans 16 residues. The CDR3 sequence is CASSQRTGTVGDIQYF. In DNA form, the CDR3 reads TGCGCCAGCAGCCAGAGGACAGGGACGGTCGGGGACATTCAGTACTTC.

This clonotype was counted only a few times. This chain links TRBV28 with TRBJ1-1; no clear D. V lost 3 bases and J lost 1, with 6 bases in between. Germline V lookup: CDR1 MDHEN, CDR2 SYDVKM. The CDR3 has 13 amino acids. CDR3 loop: CASSFMANTEAFF. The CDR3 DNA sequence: TGTGCCAGCAGTTTTATGGCGAACACTGAAGCTTTCTTT.

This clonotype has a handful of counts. CDR3 nucleotides: TGTGCCGGCCGTTCCGGGGGGCAACGTCCCTACGAGCAGTACTTC. It is translated as CAGRSGGQRPYEQYF. The V call is TRBV2, the J call TRBJ2-7; the D gene is possibly TRBD2 (7 bases). This CDR3 contains 15 residues. Germline V gives CDR1 SNHLY, CDR2 FYNNEI. V lost 11 bases and J lost 2, with 22 bases in between.

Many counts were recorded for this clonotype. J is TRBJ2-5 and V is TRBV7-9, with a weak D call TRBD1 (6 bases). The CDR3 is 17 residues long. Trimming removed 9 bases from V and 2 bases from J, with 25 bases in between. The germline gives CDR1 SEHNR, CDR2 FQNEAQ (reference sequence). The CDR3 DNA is TGTGCCAGTTGCCTACTGAAACAGGGAGAAGGGCAAGAGACCCAGTACTTC. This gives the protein CASCLLKQGEGQETQYF. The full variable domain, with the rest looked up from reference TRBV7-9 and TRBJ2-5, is DTGVSQNPRHKITKRGQNVTFRCDPISEHNRLYWYRQTLGQGPEFLTYFQNEAQLEKSRLLSDRFSAERPKGSFSTLEIQRTEQGDSAMYLCASCLLKQGEGQETQYFGPGTRLLVL.

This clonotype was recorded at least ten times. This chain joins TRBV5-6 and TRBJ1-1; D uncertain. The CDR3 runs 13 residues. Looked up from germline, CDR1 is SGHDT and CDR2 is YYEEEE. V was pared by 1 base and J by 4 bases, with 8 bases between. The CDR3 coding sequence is TGTGCCAGCAGCTTGATCAGCGGCACTGAAGCTTTCTTT. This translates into CASSLISGTEAFF.

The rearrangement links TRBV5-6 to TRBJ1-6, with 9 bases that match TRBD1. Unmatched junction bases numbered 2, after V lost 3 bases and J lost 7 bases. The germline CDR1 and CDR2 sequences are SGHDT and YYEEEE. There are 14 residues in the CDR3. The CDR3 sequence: CASSWGTGNSPLHF. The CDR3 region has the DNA TGTGCCAGCAGCTGGGGGACAGGGAATTCACCCCTCCACTTT.

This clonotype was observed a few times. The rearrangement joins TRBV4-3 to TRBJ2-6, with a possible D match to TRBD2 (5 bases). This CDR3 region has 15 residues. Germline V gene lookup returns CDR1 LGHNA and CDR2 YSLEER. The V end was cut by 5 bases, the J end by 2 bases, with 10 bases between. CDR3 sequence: CASSFSGAGANVLTF. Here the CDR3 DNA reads TGCGCCAGCAGCTTCTCCGGGGCTGGGGCCAACGTCCTGACTTTC.

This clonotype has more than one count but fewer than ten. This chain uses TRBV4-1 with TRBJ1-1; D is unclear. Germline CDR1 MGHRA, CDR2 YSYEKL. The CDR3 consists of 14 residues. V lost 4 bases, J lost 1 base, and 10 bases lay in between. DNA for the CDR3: TGCGCCAGCAGCCGGACCCCAGCGAACACTGAAGCTTTCTTT. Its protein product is CASSRTPANTEAFF.

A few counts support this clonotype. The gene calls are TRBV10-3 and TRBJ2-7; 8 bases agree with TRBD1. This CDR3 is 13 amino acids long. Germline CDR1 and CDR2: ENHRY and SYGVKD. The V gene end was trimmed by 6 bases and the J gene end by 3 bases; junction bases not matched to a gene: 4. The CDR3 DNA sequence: TGTGCCATCAGGGAGACAGGGGACTACGAGCAGTACTTC. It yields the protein CAIRETGDYEQYF.

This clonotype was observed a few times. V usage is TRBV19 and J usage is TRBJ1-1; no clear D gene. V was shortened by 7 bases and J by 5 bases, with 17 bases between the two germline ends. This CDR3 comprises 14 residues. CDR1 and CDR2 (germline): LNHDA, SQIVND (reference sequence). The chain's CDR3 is CASKSGNRRTEAFF. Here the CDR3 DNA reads TGTGCCAGTAAATCGGGGAATAGGCGGACTGAAGCTTTCTTT.

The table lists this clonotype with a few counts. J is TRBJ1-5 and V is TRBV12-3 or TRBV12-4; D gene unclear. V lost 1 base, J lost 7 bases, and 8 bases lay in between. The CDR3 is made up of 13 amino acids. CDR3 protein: CASSLGREQPQHF. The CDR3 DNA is TGTGCCAGCAGTTTAGGTCGGGAGCAGCCCCAGCATTTT.

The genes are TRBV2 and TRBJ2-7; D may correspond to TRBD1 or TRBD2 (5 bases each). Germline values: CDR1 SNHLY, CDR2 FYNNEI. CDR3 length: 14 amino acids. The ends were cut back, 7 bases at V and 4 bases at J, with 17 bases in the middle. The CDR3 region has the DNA TGTGCCAGCACCGGGACGGTGATGCTTTACGAGCAGTACTTC. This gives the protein CASTGTVMLYEQYF.